These 3 T cell receptor beta chains were all obtained from the same sample, sequenced in a study of blood T cell repertoires in COVID-19. Repertoires were generated with immunoSEQ multiplex PCR, while TCRdb's copy carries only in-frame clones and drops some. The table records about 160,000 clones, approximately 91% of them present only once. The source material was peripheral blood. The receptors shown here come from a man in his late teens or twenties with acute or convalescent COVID-19.

The J gene is TRBJ2-1, the V gene TRBV7-2; TRBD2 matches 11 bases. The trim removed 1 base at V and 10 bases at J, leaving 3 bases unmatched. Germline assignment: CDR1 SGHTA and CDR2 FQGNSA. The length of the CDR3 is 14 residues. The CDR3, as DNA: TGTGCCAGCAGCTTAGTACTAGCGGGGGCCGAGCAGTTCTTC. Encoded protein: CASSLVLAGAEQFF.

The rearrangement links TRBV10-3 to TRBJ2-5; possibly TRBD1 for D (5 bases). This CDR3 is built from 12 residues. Germline CDR1 reads ENHRY; CDR2 reads SYGVKD. V gave up 3 bases and J gave up 4 bases, with 6 bases separating them. The chain's CDR3 is CAISERGETQYF. CDR3 nucleotide sequence: TGTGCCATCAGTGAAAGGGGAGAGACCCAGTACTTC.

V is TRBV23-1 and J is TRBJ1-3; 9 positions agree with TRBD1. TRBV23-1 is reported as an ORF; its role is uncertain. The CDR3 contains 18 residues. Trimming at V came to 6 bases and at J to 2 bases, leaving 14 bases not matched to a gene. The CDR3 nucleotides read TGCGCCAGCAGACACAGCAACAGGGGGCGAGGGACTGGAAACACCATATATTTT. Residues: CASRHSNRGRGTGNTIYF.